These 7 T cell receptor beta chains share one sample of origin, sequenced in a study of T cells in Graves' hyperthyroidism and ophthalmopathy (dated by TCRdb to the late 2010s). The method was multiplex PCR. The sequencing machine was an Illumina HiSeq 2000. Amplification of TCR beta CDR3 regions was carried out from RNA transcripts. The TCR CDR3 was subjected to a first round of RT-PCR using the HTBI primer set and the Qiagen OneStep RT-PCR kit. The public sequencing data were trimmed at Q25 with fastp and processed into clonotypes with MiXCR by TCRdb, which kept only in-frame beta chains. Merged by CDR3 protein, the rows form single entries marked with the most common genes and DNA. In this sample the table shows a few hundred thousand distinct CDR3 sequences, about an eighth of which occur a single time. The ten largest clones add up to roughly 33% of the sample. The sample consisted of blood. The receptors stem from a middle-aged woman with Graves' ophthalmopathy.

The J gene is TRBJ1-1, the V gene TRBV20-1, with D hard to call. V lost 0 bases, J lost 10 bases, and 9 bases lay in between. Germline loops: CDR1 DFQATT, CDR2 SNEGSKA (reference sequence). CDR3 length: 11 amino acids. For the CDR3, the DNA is TGCAGTGCTAGAGATGCAGTAAGAGCTTTCTTT. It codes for CSARDAVRAFF.

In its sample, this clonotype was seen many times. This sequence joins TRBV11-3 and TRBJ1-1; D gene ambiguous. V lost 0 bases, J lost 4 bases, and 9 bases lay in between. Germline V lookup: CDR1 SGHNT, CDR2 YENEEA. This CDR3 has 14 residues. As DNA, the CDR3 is TGTGCCAGCAGCTTAGAGGAGGGTTCCACTGAAGCTTTCTTT. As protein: CASSLEEGSTEAFF.

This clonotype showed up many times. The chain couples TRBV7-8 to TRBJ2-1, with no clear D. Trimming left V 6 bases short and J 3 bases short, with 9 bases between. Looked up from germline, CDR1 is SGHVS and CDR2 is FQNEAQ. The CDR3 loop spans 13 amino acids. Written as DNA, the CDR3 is TGTGCCAGCAGTGTTGAGGACTACAATGAGCAGTTCTTC. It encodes CASSVEDYNEQFF.

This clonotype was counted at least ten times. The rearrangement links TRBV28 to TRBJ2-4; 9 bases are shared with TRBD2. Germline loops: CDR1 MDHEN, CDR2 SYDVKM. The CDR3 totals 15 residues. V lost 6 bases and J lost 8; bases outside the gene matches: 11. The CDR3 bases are TGTGCCAGCAGCCTAGGGGGTAGCGGGAGTGACATTCAGTACTTC. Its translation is CASSLGGSGSDIQYF.

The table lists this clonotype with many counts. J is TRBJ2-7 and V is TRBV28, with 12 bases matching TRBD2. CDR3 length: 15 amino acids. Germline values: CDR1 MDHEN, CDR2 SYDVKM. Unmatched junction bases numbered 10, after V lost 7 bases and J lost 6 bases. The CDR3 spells CASIKGLAGSGEQYF. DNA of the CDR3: TGTGCCAGCATAAAAGGACTAGCGGGATCAGGCGAGCAGTACTTC.

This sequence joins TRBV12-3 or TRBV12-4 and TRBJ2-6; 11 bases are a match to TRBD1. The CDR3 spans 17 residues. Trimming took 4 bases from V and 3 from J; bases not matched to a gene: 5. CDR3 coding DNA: TGTGCCAGCAGTTGGGACAGGGGGGGGAGTGGGGCCAACGTCCTGACTTTC. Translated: CASSWDRGGSGANVLTF.

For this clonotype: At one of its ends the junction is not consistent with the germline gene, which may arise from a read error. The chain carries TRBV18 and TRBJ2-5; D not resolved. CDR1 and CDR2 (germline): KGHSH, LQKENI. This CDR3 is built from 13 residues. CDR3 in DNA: TGTGTCAGCTCACCTTCGAGCCAAGAGACCCAGTACTTC. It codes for CVSSPSSQETQYF.